A selection of T cell receptor beta chains follows, all from one sample in a study of cytomegalovirus exposure and HLA in healthy donors. Generated by immunoSEQ multiplex PCR, the TCRdb table keeps only in-frame clones and is missing some. The sample has 90,000 or so clones, 69% seen once. The specimen sequenced was PBMCs. The receptors here all came from a man aged 50 to 59 in good health and CMV-seronegative. CDR3s include the opening cysteine and the closing phenylalanine or tryptophan.

J | length | V | CDR3
TRBJ1-4 | 13 | TRBV27 | CASSNPWSEKLFF
TRBJ2-3 | 15 | TRBV11-3 | CASSPGLAATDTQYF
TRBJ1-3 | 14 | TRBV15 | CATSPRPRGNTIYF
TRBJ1-2 | 13 | TRBV6-1 | CASSARTGNGYTF
TRBJ2-3 | 16 | TRBV7-6 | CASSLATRRRADTQYF
TRBJ1-2 | 14 | TRBV19 | CASSTGRTLYGYTF
TRBJ2-5 | 14 | TRBV5-1 | CASSLRSRGETQYF
TRBJ2-7 | 14 | TRBV4-2 | CASSLQGRTYEQYF
TRBJ2-7 | 15 | TRBV28 | CASSSPGQGTYEQYF
TRBJ1-4 | 14 | TRBV5-1 | CASSRMGLDEKLFF
TRBJ2-7 | 13 | TRBV7-3 | CASSTDRFGEQYF
TRBJ1-2 | 13 | TRBV16 | CASSQWSGGSNTF
TRBJ2-7 | 15 | TRBV6-5 | CASSSHRSGSYEQYF
TRBJ2-1 | 14 | TRBV10-3 | CAIRGTGHYNEQFF
TRBJ2-2 | 16 | TRBV7-9 | CASSPRPGLATGELFF
TRBJ2-3 | 17 | TRBV4-1 | CASSQDGAGGPTDTQYF
TRBJ2-1 | 15 | TRBV7-2 | CASSLRGSAYNEQFF
TRBJ1-1 | 14 | TRBV11-3 | CASSFFIGDTEAFF
TRBJ1-2 | 12 | TRBV6-4 | CASSQTGGAYTF
TRBJ1-1 | 17 | TRBV30 | CAWSVRFLGRENTEAFF
TRBJ2-3 | 17 | TRBV7-8 | CASSLAIRTGSPDTQYF
TRBJ2-1 | 16 | TRBV2 | CASSDTHGHRMYEQFF
TRBJ2-2 | 20 | TRBV6-4 | CASSEGRGAGGPYYTGELFF
TRBJ1-2 | 13 | TRBV5-1 | CASSPGENYGYTF
TRBJ2-1 | 20 | TRBV9 | CASSVEGVWTGTRADNEQFF
TRBJ1-1 | 13 | TRBV5-1 | CASSPGQGTEAFF
TRBJ2-5 | 12 | TRBV5-1 | CASSSNQETQYF
TRBJ1-3 | 14 | TRBV29-1 | CSVVGQGFGNTIYF
TRBJ1-4 | 13 | TRBV5-6 | CASSLWQEEKLFF
TRBJ2-3 | 14 | TRBV5-1 | CASRTDSLRDTQYF
TRBJ2-5 | 20 | TRBV27 | CASSLLGLAGGTSKKETQYF
TRBJ2-5 | 17 | TRBV5-1 | CASSPPLAGGHEETQYF
TRBJ2-7 | 15 | TRBV7-2 | CASSWAGTGDYEQYF
TRBJ2-5 | 14 | TRBV30 | CAWSVRGAEETQYF
TRBJ2-5 | 15 | TRBV11-2 | CASSLAARVGETQYF
TRBJ1-5 | 18 | TRBV7-8 | CASSLAPWGQGRNQPQHF
TRBJ1-2 | 12 | TRBV7-9 | CSSSTLSGGYTF
TRBJ2-1 | 12 | TRBV30 | CAWSSLAGGQFF
TRBJ1-4 | 14 | TRBV9 | CASSVTGANEKLFF
TRBJ2-7 | 15 | TRBV6-5 | CASSYRTGAGYEQYF
TRBJ1-4 | 15 | TRBV5-1 | CASSLVFSTNEKLFF
TRBJ2-3 | 15 | TRBV30 | CAWSTGGLHTDTQYF
TRBJ1-1 | 13 | TRBV2 | CASSASQGLRAFF
TRBJ2-3 | 11 | TRBV10-3 | CAIANLHTQYF
TRBJ1-1 | 13 | TRBV9 | CASSLRSNTEAFF
TRBJ2-5 | 12 | TRBV27 | CASSLPLETQYF
TRBJ1-2 | 14 | TRBV7-9 | CASRPQGSVGPDTF
TRBJ1-1 | 14 | TRBV5-1 | CASSPGQGGTEAFF
TRBJ1-3 | 13 | TRBV29-1 | CSVARGSGNTIYF
TRBJ1-2 | 14 | TRBV5-1 | CASSSAGGSYGYTF
TRBJ1-1 | 18 | TRBV4-2 | CASSLDWTGGGRDTEAFF
TRBJ2-1 | 13 | TRBV6-5 | CASSYSRGDEQFF
TRBJ1-1 | 13 | TRBV27 | CASSENHPTEAFF
TRBJ1-5 | 15 | TRBV28 | CASSLSTGLNQPQHF
TRBJ1-5 | 14 | TRBV7-2 | CASSAARAGQPQHF
TRBJ2-1 | 12 | TRBV6-5 | CASSYRYNEQFF
TRBJ2-7 | 12 | TRBV10-3 | CAISESTREQYF
TRBJ1-6 | 16 | TRBV27 | CASSLSGQVGGSPLHF